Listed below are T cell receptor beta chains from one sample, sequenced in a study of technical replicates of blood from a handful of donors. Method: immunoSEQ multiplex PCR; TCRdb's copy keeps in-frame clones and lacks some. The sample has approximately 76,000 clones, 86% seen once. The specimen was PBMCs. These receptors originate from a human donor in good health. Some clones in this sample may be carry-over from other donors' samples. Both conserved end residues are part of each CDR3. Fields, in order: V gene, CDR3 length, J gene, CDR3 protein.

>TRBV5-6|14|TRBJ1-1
CASSLASMNTEAFF
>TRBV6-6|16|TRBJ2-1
CASSLPAGLAGGEQFF
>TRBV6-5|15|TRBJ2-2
CASSYSDRNTGELFF
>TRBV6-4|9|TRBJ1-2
CASSEGSTF
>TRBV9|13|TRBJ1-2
CASGSPAGYGYTF
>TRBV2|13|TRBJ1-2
CASSEARGGVDTF
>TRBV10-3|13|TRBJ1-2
CATCQPMGTVYTF
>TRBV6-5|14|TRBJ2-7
CASTGGADSYEQYF
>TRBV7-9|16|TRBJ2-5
CASSTGGGRGVETQYF
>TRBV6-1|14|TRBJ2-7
CASIGQRGWYEQYF
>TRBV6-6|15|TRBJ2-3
CASSRTSGSTDTQYF
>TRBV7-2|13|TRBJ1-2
CASSSDGNYGYTF
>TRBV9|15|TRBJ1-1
CASSVGGQGSAEAFF
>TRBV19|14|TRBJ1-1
CASSIGPMNTEAFF
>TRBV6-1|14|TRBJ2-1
CASSVDREYNEQFF
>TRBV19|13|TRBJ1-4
CATRQSDNEKLFF
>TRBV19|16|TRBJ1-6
CASSPREGQRNSPLHF
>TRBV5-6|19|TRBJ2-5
CASSSGTSGEIWHQETQYF
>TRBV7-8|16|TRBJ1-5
CASSLAAPLLDQPQHF
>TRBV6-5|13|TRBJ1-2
CASRPRQIYGYTF
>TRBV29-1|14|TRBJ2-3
CSVDSGRARDTQYF
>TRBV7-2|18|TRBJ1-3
CASSLMGQSPAGGNTIYF
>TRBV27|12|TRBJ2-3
CASSSGQGRKYF
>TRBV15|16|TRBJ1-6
CATSRDRRGPNGALHF
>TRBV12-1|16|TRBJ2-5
CASSFQPGHLQETQYF
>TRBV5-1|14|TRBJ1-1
CASSLNTGNTEAFF
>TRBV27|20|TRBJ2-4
CASSPQGTSGRTVGKNIQYF